These 22 T cell receptor beta chains share one sample of origin, sequenced in a study of beta chain features in type 1 diabetes. All of the isolated RNA was reverse transcribed, so expressed TCRB transcripts were sequenced. Sequencing was performed with immunoSEQ multiplex PCR; in TCRdb, only in-frame clones are kept and a portion is missing. This table holds 150,000 or so clones, about a tenth found once. Specimen: central memory CD4+ T cells from blood. All receptors come from a man aged 18 to 30 in good health.

In this sample, this clone turned up a few times. The chain recombines TRBV7-9 with TRBJ2-4, with D maybe TRBD2 (6 bases). CDR3 size: 14 residues. Trimming removed 5 bases from V and 0 bases from J, with 8 bases in between. Germline assignment: CDR1 SEHNR and CDR2 FQNEAQ (reference sequence). The chain's CDR3 is CASSPGLAKNIQYF. The CDR3 bases are TGTGCCAGCAGCCCGGGACTAGCCAAAAACATTCAGTACTTC. Drawing the rest from reference TRBV7-9 and TRBJ2-4, the complete variable domain is DTGVSQNPRHKITKRGQNVTFRCDPISEHNRLYWYRQTLGQGPEFLTYFQNEAQLEKSRLLSDRFSAERPKGSFSTLEIQRTEQGDSAMYLCASSPGLAKNIQYFGAGTRLSVL.

This clone was counted many times. The V and J genes are TRBV29-1 and TRBJ2-7, with no clear D. In germline, CDR1 is SQVTM, CDR2 ANQGSEA. The CDR3 has 12 amino acids. The V end was cut by 4 bases, the J end by 2 bases, with 9 bases between. CDR3 coding DNA: TGCAGCGTTGCCCAAGGAGCCTACGAGCAGTACTTC. Encoded protein: CSVAQGAYEQYF.

A few counts support this clone. This rearrangement joins TRBV7-2 to TRBJ2-7, with 8 bases fitting TRBD1. V dropped 4 bases and J dropped 7; count of bases not matched to a gene: 9. There are 14 residues in the CDR3. The germline V gene encodes CDR1 SGHTA and CDR2 FQGNSA. CDR3 bases: TGTGCCAGCAGCTCTCCGACAGGGGTGGGGGAGCAGTACTTC. Encoded protein: CASSSPTGVGEQYF.

This clone was seen more than once but under ten times. This chain links TRBV4-2 with TRBJ1-5; 10 bases line up with TRBD1. Germline CDR1 and CDR2: LGHNA and YNFKEQ. The junction had 7 bases not matched to a gene; V was cut back by 1 base and J by 4 bases. This CDR3 has 17 amino acids. This CDR3 is CASSQAAGTGVNQPQHF. In DNA, the CDR3 is TGTGCCAGCAGCCAAGCCGCCGGGACAGGGGTAAATCAGCCCCAGCATTTT.

This clone occurred a few times. V is TRBV27 and J is TRBJ2-7; D gene uncertain. Germline CDR1 MNHEY, CDR2 SMNVEV (reference sequence). Trimming removed 2 bases from V and 1 base from J, with 9 bases in between. The CDR3 covers 14 residues. Here the CDR3 DNA reads TGTGCCAGCAGTTTAATTGGCAGTTCCTACGAGCAGTACTTC. Amino acids: CASSLIGSSYEQYF.

Ten or more counts support this clone. The chain uses TRBV14 and TRBJ1-6, with 9 bases that match TRBD1. The V gene's germline CDR1 is SGHDN and CDR2 FVKESK. The junction had 6 bases not matched to a gene; V was cut back by 3 bases and J by 9 bases. The CDR3 runs 15 residues. CDR3 region: CASSQEDRGSSPLHF. The CDR3 DNA reads as TGTGCCAGCAGCCAGGAGGACAGGGGAAGTTCACCCCTCCACTTT.

The V gene is TRBV7-2, the J gene TRBJ2-3; TRBD2 agrees at 10 bases. The CDR3 is made up of 15 amino acids. V gave up 5 bases and J gave up 3 bases; unmatched junction bases: 5. Germline V gene sequence: CDR1 SGHTA, CDR2 FQGNSA. CDR3 nucleotides: TGTGCCAGCAGCCCTAGCGGGAGCACAACAGATACGCAGTATTTT. It encodes CASSPSGSTTDTQYF.

This clone was counted a few times. This sequence joins TRBV11-3 and TRBJ2-2; D uncertain. This CDR3 region has 13 residues. Germline V lookup: CDR1 SGHNT, CDR2 YENEEA. V lost 5 bases to trimming and J lost 4 bases, with 8 bases between them. The CDR3 loop is CASSLGPTGELFF. The CDR3 region has the DNA TGTGCCAGCAGCCTGGGCCCCACCGGGGAGCTGTTTTTT. Together with reference TRBV11-3 and TRBJ2-2, the CDR3 gives the full variable domain: EAGVVQSPRYKIIEKKQPVAFWCNPISGHNTLYWYLQNLGQGPELLIRYENEEAVDDSQLPKDRFSAERLKGVDSTLKIQPAELGDSAVYLCASSLGPTGELFFGEGSRLTVL.

The chain uses TRBV7-6 and TRBJ2-5; no definite D call. The germline V gene encodes CDR1 SGHVS and CDR2 FNYEAQ. The CDR3 is 13 amino acids. V lost 5 bases, J lost 3 bases, and 10 bases lay in between. CDR3 bases: TGTGCCAGCAGCCAGAATACAGAAGAGACCCAGTACTTC. As protein: CASSQNTEETQYF.

CDR3 amino acids: CASSSGLARSDTQYF. The CDR3 bases are TGTGCCAGCTCATCTGGGCTAGCGAGGTCGGATACGCAGTATTTT. The chain links TRBV7-2 to TRBJ2-3, with D perhaps TRBD2 (6 bases). V dropped 8 bases and J dropped 6 bases, with 21 bases sitting between them. This CDR3 has 15 amino acids. Germline-derived CDR1 and CDR2 are SGHTA and FQGNSA.

This clone was seen a few times. The J gene is TRBJ2-5, the V gene TRBV14, with D possibly TRBD2 on 6 matching bases. V shed 1 base and J shed 11 bases, with 11 bases lying between them. Germline V gene data show CDR1 as SGHDN and CDR2 as FVKESK. CDR3 length equals 12 residues. DNA for the CDR3: TGTGCCAGCAGCCAAGTTCCGGGGGAGCAGTACTTC. As protein: CASSQVPGEQYF.

This chain links TRBV19 with TRBJ1-2, with D unclear. Germline-derived CDR1 and CDR2 are LNHDA and SQIVND (reference sequence). Trimming pared 0 bases from V and 3 bases from J, leaving 8 bases between. This CDR3 has 14 residues. Here the CDR3 reads CASSIDPRDYGYTF. In nucleotides, the CDR3 is TGTGCCAGTAGTATAGACCCGAGAGACTATGGCTACACCTTC. The full variable domain, with the rest looked up from reference TRBV19 and TRBJ1-2, is DGGITQSPKYLFRKEGQNVTLSCEQNLNHDAMYWYRQDPGQGLRLIYYSQIVNDFQKGDIAEGYSVSREKKESFPLTVTSAQKNPTAFYLCASSIDPRDYGYTFGSGTRLTVV.

The chain carries TRBV6-5 and TRBJ1-2, with 8 bases fitting TRBD1. Germline V gene data show CDR1 as MNHEY and CDR2 as SVGAGI. The J segment lost 8 bases and the V segment lost 5 bases, leaving 10 bases of the junction unmatched. The CDR3 runs to 14 residues. The CDR3 loop reads CASSRTQGEGGYTF. Written as DNA, the CDR3 is TGTGCCAGCAGTAGAACACAGGGGGAAGGAGGCTACACCTTC.

This clone was seen only a few times. The V gene is TRBV11-2, the J gene TRBJ2-3; D gene uncertain. This CDR3 has 12 residues. The germline V and J ends were trimmed by 8 bases and 6 bases, with 12 bases remaining between them. The germline V gene has CDR1 SGHAT and CDR2 FQNNGV. The CDR3 here is CASERWLDTQYF. The CDR3 DNA reads TGTGCCAGCGAGCGTTGGTTGGATACGCAGTATTTT.

The chain recombines TRBV5-1 with TRBJ2-1; the match to TRBD2 covers 13 bases. J was trimmed by 7 bases and V by 5 bases; bases with no gene match: 3. CDR1 is SGHRS, CDR2 YFSETQ, per germline. CDR3 length: 14 residues. DNA for the CDR3: TGCGCCAGCAGACTAGCGGGGGGGCGTAATGAGCAGTTCTTC. This encodes CASRLAGGRNEQFF.

The chain employs TRBV30 and TRBJ2-5; 8 nucleotides line up with TRBD1. J gave up 2 bases and V 5 bases, and 1 base lay outside the gene matches. Germline V gives CDR1 GTSNPN, CDR2 SVGIG (reference sequence). This CDR3 is built from 12 residues. CDR3: CAWGQGQETQYF. Written as DNA, the CDR3 is TGTGCCTGGGGACAGGGTCAAGAGACCCAGTACTTC. Supplemented by reference TRBV30 and TRBJ2-5, the full variable domain reads SQTIHQWPATLVQPVGSPLSLECTVEGTSNPNLYWYRQAAGRGLQLLFYSVGIGQISSEVPQNLSASRPQDRQFILSSKKLLLSDSGFYLCAWGQGQETQYFGPGTRLLVL.

The chain uses TRBV7-9 and TRBJ1-3, with D unclear. The CDR3 loop spans 13 amino acids. Trimming removed 3 bases from V and 2 bases from J, with 5 bases in between. Looked up from germline, CDR1 is SEHNR and CDR2 is FQNEAQ (reference sequence). As DNA, the CDR3 is TGTGCCAGCAGCTTCGGGGCTGGAAACACCATATATTTT. Translated, it gives CASSFGAGNTIYF.

This chain uses TRBV6-4 with TRBJ1-6; D is possibly TRBD1 (5 bases). Germline CDR1 and CDR2: MRHNA and SNTAGT. The ends were cut back, 10 bases at V and 8 bases at J, with 9 bases in the middle. The CDR3 has 11 amino acids. The CDR3 DNA reads as TGTGCCACGGACAACCATTCACCCCTCCACTTT. This translates into CATDNHSPLHF.

This clone was recorded many times. This chain connects TRBV30 to TRBJ1-2; D is possibly TRBD1 (5 bases). V was cut by 5 bases and J by 2 bases, with 12 bases left in between. The CDR3 is 13 residues long. Germline assignment: CDR1 GTSNPN and CDR2 SVGIG (reference sequence). The CDR3 sequence: CAWVPTANYGYTF. For the CDR3, the DNA is TGTGCCTGGGTCCCGACAGCGAACTATGGCTACACCTTC. Variable domain in full (rest from reference TRBV30 and TRBJ1-2): SQTIHQWPATLVQPVGSPLSLECTVEGTSNPNLYWYRQAAGRGLQLLFYSVGIGQISSEVPQNLSASRPQDRQFILSSKKLLLSDSGFYLCAWVPTANYGYTFGSGTRLTVV.

A few counts support this clone. The chain combines TRBV7-9 with TRBJ2-1; TRBD1 might be the D (6 bases). This CDR3 is built from 18 residues. Trimming shortened V by 1 base and J by 5 bases, and 21 bases separated the two germline ends. Germline V gives CDR1 SEHNR, CDR2 FQNEAQ (reference sequence). The CDR3 DNA sequence: TGTGCCAGCAGCTTAGAAGGGGTGGGACAAGGAATGGACAATGAGCAGTTCTTC. It codes for CASSLEGVGQGMDNEQFF.

This clone was counted only a few times. In nucleotides, the CDR3 is TGTGCCAGCAATCTGGACGGGGGACGGGGCACTGAAGCTTTCTTT. This codes for CASNLDGGRGTEAFF. The rearrangement uses TRBV9 and TRBJ1-1; tentatively, D is TRBD1 (5 bases). CDR3 length: 15 residues. Germline CDR1 reads SGDLS; CDR2 reads YYNGEE. Between the trimmed V and J ends, which lost 6 bases and 4 bases, there was a span of 19 bases.

This clone was counted between two and nine times. CDR3 coding DNA: TGTGCCAGCTCAGTTCGACAGGGTGAGTCTGAAGCTTTCTTT. This codes for CASSVRQGESEAFF. V gene TRBV18 combines with J gene TRBJ1-1; 7 bases line up with TRBD1. Germline V gene lookup returns CDR1 KGHSH and CDR2 LQKENI. This CDR3 has 14 amino acids. With V trimmed by 5 bases and J by 6 bases, 9 bases remained unmatched.